This T cell receptor beta chain was sequenced in a study of T cells in Graves' hyperthyroidism and ophthalmopathy. The study, taken as a whole, reports: Ophthalmopathy, which appeared later, was predicted by the model a median roughly 6.4 months before onset. Most clonotypes expanded in the thyroid (above 0.001) were also present in blood.

Authors of the study amplified TCR beta CDR3 regions from RNA transcripts. A first-round RT-PCR of the TCR CDR3 used the HTBI primer set. MiXCR was run by TCRdb on the multiplex PCR reads, yielding one entry per CDR3 protein. The sample has about 690,000 distinct CDR3 sequences; 17% are singletons. Germline CDR1 is MNHGY and CDR2 is SVAAGI. CDR3 length: 15 residues. Trimming stripped 4 bases from V and 0 bases from J, with 13 bases between. Only a few counts were recorded for this clonotype. The antigen remains undetermined. This sequence joins TRBV6-9 and TRBJ2-7; D is ambiguous. Sequenced: blood. The clonotype originates from a man aged 45 to 65 with Graves' hyperthyroidism. As DNA, the CDR3 is TGTGCCAGCAGTTGCTCCACCTTGAGCTCCTACGAGCAGTACTTC. Protein: CASSCSTLSSYEQYF.